The T cell receptor beta chain under discussion was sequenced for a study of response to subunit inactivated influenza vaccine. Study-wide results and limits: Few additional T cells are recruited per seasonal influenza vaccination, authors suggested.

The trim removed 6 bases at V and 0 bases at J, leaving 7 bases unmatched. Germline loops: CDR1 MNHEY, CDR2 SVGEGT. CDR3 length: 17 amino acids. TCRdb itself ran the RT-PCR reads through MiXCR, one entry per CDR3 protein. The repertoire has a few hundred thousand distinct CDR3 sequences, 9.5% to 13% of them found once; the top ten carry over 9.5%. This clonotype was seen a few times. Its antigen is currently unknown. This receptor was obtained from a man aged 50 to 59 who received an inactivated influenza vaccine. The chain combines TRBV6-2 or TRBV6-3 with TRBJ2-1; 11 bases match TRBD2. The sample here was PBMCs from blood, taken 45 days after vaccination. The CDR3 loop reads CASSPRLAGSSYNEQFF. The CDR3 DNA reads as TGTGCCAGCAGCCCCAGACTAGCGGGGAGCTCCTACAATGAGCAGTTCTTC.